This T cell receptor beta chain comes out of a study of somatic mutations in cytotoxic T cells in rheumatoid arthritis. Notes on the study in general: Patients with rheumatoid arthritis showed a slight underrepresentation of TRBV07, a finding that was never subjected to any adjustment for multiple comparisons. Just what the expanded CD8+ clones targeted, in terms of antigens, remained unknown. Rheumatoid arthritis patients, but not healthy controls, exhibited increasing CD8+ clonality with age.

The study pulled out CD4+ and CD8+ cells with positive magnetic bead selection and then checked their purity by flow cytometry. Per germline, CDR1 SGHTA and CDR2 FQGNSA. CDR3 length equals 14 residues. V gave up 2 bases and J gave up 0 bases; unmatched junction bases: 1. A word on this clone: Its cognate antigen is unknown.

Assay: immunoSEQ multiplex PCR; the TCRdb copy retains only in-frame clones and omits some. The sample carries several thousand clones, 70% to 75% recorded once. What was sequenced was CD8+ T cells sorted from blood. This clonotype was sampled from an adult with rheumatoid arthritis. The chain recombines TRBV7-2 with TRBJ2-7; TRBD2 aligns across 7 bases. The DNA for the CDR3 is TGTGCCAGCAGCTTATCGGGGGGCTCCTACGAGCAGTACTTC. It is translated as CASSLSGGSYEQYF.